A selection of T cell receptor beta chains follows, all from one sample in a study of T cell responses to AZD1222 COVID-19 vaccine. Data came from immunoSEQ multiplex PCR; TCRdb stores just in-frame clones and leaves some out. There are roughly 190,000 clones in the sample; approximately 90% occur only once, and 0.99% lies in the top ten. Sequencing was performed on peripheral blood, taken on day 0 of AZD1222 vaccination. These receptors came from an adult in good health. Both conserved end residues are part of each CDR3. The D gene is left open where the match is weak. Clone size appears in some rows only: once, few, many, or a class for an expanded clone.

d_gene	v_gene	j_gene	abundance	CDR3nt	CDR3aa
-	TRBV27	TRBJ2-7	-	TGTGCCAGCAGTTTTACCGGCGTGTACGAGCAGTACTTC	CASSFTGVYEQYF
-	TRBV28	TRBJ1-1	-	TGTGCCAGCAGTTTATTTTCCCGGAACACTGAAGCTTTCTTT	CASSLFSRNTEAFF
-	TRBV6-2/TRBV6-3	TRBJ2-7	few	TGTGCCAGCAGTTACTCGTCAGGGCCCTACGAGCAGTACTTC	CASSYSSGPYEQYF
TRBD2	TRBV3-1/TRBV3-2	TRBJ2-1	-	TGTGCCAGCAGCCCCAGTGCTAGCGGACACAATGAGCAGTTCTTC	CASSPSASGHNEQFF
-	TRBV9	TRBJ2-7	few	TGTGCCAGCAGCGCCGGCCGGGCCACTTCGGGAGAGCAGTACTTC	CASSAGRATSGEQYF
-	TRBV9	TRBJ1-2	-	TGTGCCAGCAGCGAGGGGGGTATTGCGGGTTCGGCCTACTATGGCTACACCTTC	CASSEGGIAGSAYYGYTF
-	TRBV15	TRBJ2-7	-	TGTGCCACCAGCAGAGGCCGAACCTACGAGCAGTACTTC	CATSRGRTYEQYF
-	TRBV13	TRBJ2-5	-	TGTGCCAGCAACCGATGGGGGGAATCGGGTGCGGAGACCCAGTACTTC	CASNRWGESGAETQYF
TRBD2	TRBV7-2	TRBJ2-5	-	TGTGCCAGCAGCTTAGGACGGGGGGGCCGGGAGACCCAGTACTTC	CASSLGRGGRETQYF
-	TRBV3-1/TRBV3-2	TRBJ2-5	-	TGTGCCAGCAGCCATTCAGAAGAGACCCAGTACTTC	CASSHSEETQYF
-	TRBV9	TRBJ2-1	-	TGTGCCAGCAGCGTATCTAGTGGACCGGCCAATGAGCAGTTCTTC	CASSVSSGPANEQFF
-	TRBV19	TRBJ1-2	-	TGTGCCAGTAGTATTTCGGGGGCCTATGGCTACACCTTC	CASSISGAYGYTF
TRBD1	TRBV2	TRBJ2-1	-	TGTGCCAGCAGGAGACAGGGGGCGAAAACCTACAATGAGCAGTTCTTC	CASRRQGAKTYNEQFF
-	TRBV7-6	TRBJ1-2	-	TGTGCCAGCGGAAGGGCCGCAGGGACGGATGGCTACACCTTC	CASGRAAGTDGYTF
TRBD2	TRBV3-1/TRBV3-2	TRBJ2-3	-	TGTGCCAGCAGCCTCAAAGGACTAGCGGGAGCTACGCAGTATTTT	CASSLKGLAGATQYF
TRBD1	TRBV7-9	TRBJ2-7	-	TGTGCCAGCAGCTTAGACTCACAGGGGGACGAGCAGTACTTC	CASSLDSQGDEQYF
-	TRBV2	TRBJ1-1	-	TGTGCCAGCAGTGAGGTCGGGATGAACACTGAAGCTTTCTTT	CASSEVGMNTEAFF